Presented here are 10 T cell receptor beta chains from one specimen sequenced in a study of PD-L1 blockade in urothelial cancer. Time point defined: pretreatment peripheral blood. Sequenced by immunoSEQ multiplex PCR; TCRdb stores in-frame clones only, minus some. The sample consists of about 45,000 clones, more than 70% of them appearing once. The sequencing here drew on PBMCs, taken around atezolizumab (anti-PD-L1) treatment. These receptors came from a donor older than 35 with urothelial cancer.

The V call is TRBV18, the J call TRBJ2-7; the match to TRBD2 covers 13 bases. The CDR3 runs to 16 residues. Trimming cost V 2 bases and J 5 bases; bases outside gene matches: 6. Germline V lookup: CDR1 KGHSH, CDR2 LQKENI. CDR3 protein: CASSPRTSGSFHEQYF. As DNA, the CDR3 is TGTGCCAGCTCACCAAGGACTAGCGGGAGTTTCCACGAGCAGTACTTC. Complete variable domain (other parts from reference TRBV18 and TRBJ2-7): NAGVMQNPRHLVRRRGQEARLRCSPMKGHSHVYWYRQLPEEGLKFMVYLQKENIIDESGMPKERFSAEFPKEGPSILRIQQVVRGDSAAYFCASSPRTSGSFHEQYFGPGTRLTVT.

The chain links TRBV7-6 to TRBJ2-1; TRBD1 is a possible D gene (5 bases). CDR1 is SGHVS and CDR2 is FNYEAQ in the germline V gene. Trimming stripped 0 bases from V and 5 bases from J, with 14 bases between. This CDR3 has 16 amino acids. The CDR3 bases are TGTGCCAGCAGCTTAGCGGCCCTTGGCAGGGACAATGAGCAGTTCTTC. Translated, it gives CASSLAALGRDNEQFF.

With respect to this clone: The same CDR3 also results from other DNA sequences found in this sample. The chain has TRBV5-1 and TRBJ2-7; possibly TRBD1 for D (5 bases). The CDR3 loop spans 12 amino acids. V was cut by 4 bases and J by 3 bases, with 8 bases left in between. Germline V lookup: CDR1 SGHRS, CDR2 YFSETQ. The CDR3 DNA reads as TGCGCCAGCAGCGGGCAGGGCTACGAGCAGTACTTC. It specifies CASSGQGYEQYF. Based on the CDR3 plus reference TRBV5-1 and TRBJ2-7, the full variable domain is KAGVTQTPRYLIKTRGQQVTLSCSPISGHRSVSWYQQTPGQGLQFLFEYFSETQRNKGNFPGRFSGRQFSNSRSEMNVSTLELGDSALYLCASSGQGYEQYFGPGTRLTVT.

The CDR3 spells CASSRPPAGELFF. The CDR3 coding sequence is TGTGCCAGCAGCAGGCCCCCTGCCGGGGAGCTGTTTTTT. This chain uses TRBV6-5 with TRBJ2-2; D uncertain. Germline CDR1 and CDR2: MNHEY and SVGAGI. Trimming removed 6 bases from V and 6 bases from J, with 11 bases in between. The CDR3 spans 13 residues.

This chain joins TRBV27 and TRBJ1-2; 10 bases are a match to TRBD1. The CDR3 is made up of 15 amino acids. V shed 5 bases and J 4 bases; nucleotides not matched to a gene: 7. The germline CDR1 and CDR2 sequences are MNHEY and SMNVEV (reference sequence). The CDR3 loop is CASSRDRGLAYGYTF. CDR3 DNA sequence: TGTGCCAGCAGTCGAGACAGGGGGCTTGCCTATGGCTACACCTTC.

Notes on this clone: One junction end does not reproduce the germline sequence, and a read error may be involved. The gene calls are TRBV6-1 and TRBJ1-5; D gene uncertain. Per germline, CDR1 MNHNS and CDR2 SASEGT. The CDR3 covers 13 residues. CDR3 residues: CTSKWSEVQPQHF. The CDR3 DNA is TGTACCAGCAAGTGGAGCGAGGTGCAGCCCCAGCATTTT.

V gene TRBV6-1 combines with J gene TRBJ2-2, with D possibly being TRBD1 (6 bases). V was pared by 6 bases and J by 5 bases, with 16 bases between. Germline lookup yields CDR1 MNHNS and CDR2 SASEGT. This CDR3 has 15 amino acids. CDR3 in amino acids: CASREQGSSTGELFF. CDR3 bases: TGTGCCAGCAGGGAACAGGGTAGTAGTACCGGGGAGCTGTTTTTT.

The J gene is TRBJ2-7, the V gene TRBV18, with TRBD2 as a possible D gene (6 bases). V lost 6 bases and J lost 6, with 18 bases in between. Looked up from germline, CDR1 is KGHSH and CDR2 is LQKENI. This CDR3 is built from 14 residues. The CDR3 region is CASSLAGGRSEQYF. For the CDR3, the DNA is TGTGCCAGCTCCCTAGCCGGGGGTCGCAGCGAGCAGTACTTC.

V is TRBV7-8 and J is TRBJ2-7; D is possibly TRBD1 (5 bases). The CDR3 has 13 residues. Trimming removed 5 bases at V and 4 bases at J, with 12 bases between. Germline CDR1 and CDR2: SGHVS and FQNEAQ. The CDR3 is CASSGAPGYEQYF. The CDR3 DNA reads as TGTGCCAGCAGCGGCGCCCCAGGGTACGAGCAGTACTTC.

This clone came up once. CDR3 sequence reads: CAWSPTGGPGETQYF. The CDR3 DNA sequence: TGTGCCTGGAGTCCTACAGGGGGCCCCGGGGAGACCCAGTACTTC. The V call is TRBV30, the J call TRBJ2-5; 9 bases line up with TRBD1. The CDR3 runs 15 residues. V dropped 2 bases and J dropped 5; count of bases not matched to a gene: 9. Germline V gene sequence: CDR1 GTSNPN, CDR2 SVGIG (reference sequence).